This section outlines one TCR beta chain sequence together with its context. This entry belongs to a study of human T cells and chemical hapten exposure. TCRdb ran MiXCR on the RACE reads and lists one entry per CDR3 protein. Among about 290,000 distinct CDR3 sequences listed, roughly 7.7% were seen once. Documented time point: pre-sensitization, week 0. The treatment here: therapeutic diphenylcyclopropenone sensitization with weekly scalp DPC. The CDR3 has 15 residues. Trimming took 6 bases from V and 4 from J; bases not matched to a gene: 9. Germline V CDR1 and CDR2: MNHNS, SASEGT. V gene TRBV6-1 combines with J gene TRBJ1-5, with 7 bases that match TRBD1. This specimen was whole blood, taken in connection with sensitization to the hapten diphenylcyclopropenone (DPC). The TCR comes from a young man with alopecia areata. Some clones in this sample may be carry-over from other donors' samples. Here the CDR3 reads CASRHGTAQNQPQHF. DNA for the CDR3: TGTGCCAGCAGGCACGGGACAGCCCAAAATCAGCCCCAGCATTTT.